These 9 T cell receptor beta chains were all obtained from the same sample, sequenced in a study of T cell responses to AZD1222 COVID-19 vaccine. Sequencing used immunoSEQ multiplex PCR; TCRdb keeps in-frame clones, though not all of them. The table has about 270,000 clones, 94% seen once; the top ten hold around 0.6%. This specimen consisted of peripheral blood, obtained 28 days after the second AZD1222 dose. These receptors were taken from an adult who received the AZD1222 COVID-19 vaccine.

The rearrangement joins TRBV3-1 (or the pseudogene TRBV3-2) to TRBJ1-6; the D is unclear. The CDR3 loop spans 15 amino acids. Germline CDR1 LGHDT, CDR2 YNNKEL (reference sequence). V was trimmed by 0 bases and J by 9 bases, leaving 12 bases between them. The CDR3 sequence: CASSQDALVLSPLHF. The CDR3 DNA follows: TGTGCCAGCAGCCAAGATGCCCTGGTCCTTTCACCCCTCCACTTT.

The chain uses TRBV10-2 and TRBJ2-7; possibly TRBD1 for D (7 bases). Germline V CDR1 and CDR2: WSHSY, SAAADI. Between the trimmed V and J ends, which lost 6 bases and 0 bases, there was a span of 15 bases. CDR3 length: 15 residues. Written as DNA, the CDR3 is TGCGCCAGCAGGCTTGAGGAGGGGGCCTCCTACGAGCAGTACTTC. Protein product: CASRLEEGASYEQYF.

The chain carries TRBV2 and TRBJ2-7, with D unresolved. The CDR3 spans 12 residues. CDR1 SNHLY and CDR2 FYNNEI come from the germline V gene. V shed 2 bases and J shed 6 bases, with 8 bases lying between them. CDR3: CASSEHTPEQYF. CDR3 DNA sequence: TGTGCCAGCAGTGAACACACCCCCGAGCAGTACTTC.

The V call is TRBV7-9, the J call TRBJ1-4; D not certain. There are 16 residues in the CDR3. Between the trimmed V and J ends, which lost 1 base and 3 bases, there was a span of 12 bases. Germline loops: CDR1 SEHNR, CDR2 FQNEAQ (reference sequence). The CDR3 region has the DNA TGTGCCAGCAGCTTAGTGTGGGCGGCGGCTAATGAAAAACTGTTTTTT. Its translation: CASSLVWAAANEKLFF.

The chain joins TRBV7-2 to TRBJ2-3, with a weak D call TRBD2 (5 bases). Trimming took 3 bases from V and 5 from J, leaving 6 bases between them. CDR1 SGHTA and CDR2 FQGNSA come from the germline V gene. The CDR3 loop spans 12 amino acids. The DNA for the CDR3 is TGTGCCAGCAGCTTGAGGGTAGATACGCAGTATTTT. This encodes CASSLRVDTQYF. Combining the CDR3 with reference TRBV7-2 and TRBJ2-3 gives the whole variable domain GAGVSQSPSNKVTEKGKDVELRCDPISGHTALYWYRQSLGQGLEFLIYFQGNSAPDKSGLPSDRFSAERTGGSVSTLTIQRTQQEDSAVYLCASSLRVDTQYFGPGTRLTVL.

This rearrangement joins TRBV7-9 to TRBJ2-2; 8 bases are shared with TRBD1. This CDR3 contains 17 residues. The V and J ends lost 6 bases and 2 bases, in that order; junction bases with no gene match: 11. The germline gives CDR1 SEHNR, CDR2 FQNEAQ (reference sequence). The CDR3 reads CASSSRDGTGNTGELFF. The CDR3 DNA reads TGTGCCAGCAGTTCCAGGGATGGGACAGGTAACACCGGGGAGCTGTTTTTT.

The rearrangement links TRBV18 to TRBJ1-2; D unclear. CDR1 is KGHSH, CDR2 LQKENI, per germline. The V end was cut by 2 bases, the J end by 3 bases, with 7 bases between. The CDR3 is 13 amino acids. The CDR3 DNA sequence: TGTGCCAGCTCACCATCTGCCGACTATGGCTACACCTTC. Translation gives CASSPSADYGYTF.

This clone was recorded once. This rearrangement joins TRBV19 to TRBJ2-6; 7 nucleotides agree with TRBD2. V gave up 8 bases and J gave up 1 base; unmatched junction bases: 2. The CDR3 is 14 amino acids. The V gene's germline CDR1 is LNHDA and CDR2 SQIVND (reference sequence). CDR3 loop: CASDSGSGANVLTF. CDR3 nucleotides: TGTGCCAGTGATAGCGGGTCTGGGGCCAACGTCCTGACTTTC.

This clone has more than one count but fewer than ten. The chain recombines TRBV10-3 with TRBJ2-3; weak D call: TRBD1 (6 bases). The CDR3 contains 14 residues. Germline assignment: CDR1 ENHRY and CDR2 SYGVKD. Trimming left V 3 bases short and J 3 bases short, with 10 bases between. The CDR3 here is CAISDAQGTDTQYF. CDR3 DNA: TGTGCCATCAGTGACGCACAGGGAACAGATACGCAGTATTTT.